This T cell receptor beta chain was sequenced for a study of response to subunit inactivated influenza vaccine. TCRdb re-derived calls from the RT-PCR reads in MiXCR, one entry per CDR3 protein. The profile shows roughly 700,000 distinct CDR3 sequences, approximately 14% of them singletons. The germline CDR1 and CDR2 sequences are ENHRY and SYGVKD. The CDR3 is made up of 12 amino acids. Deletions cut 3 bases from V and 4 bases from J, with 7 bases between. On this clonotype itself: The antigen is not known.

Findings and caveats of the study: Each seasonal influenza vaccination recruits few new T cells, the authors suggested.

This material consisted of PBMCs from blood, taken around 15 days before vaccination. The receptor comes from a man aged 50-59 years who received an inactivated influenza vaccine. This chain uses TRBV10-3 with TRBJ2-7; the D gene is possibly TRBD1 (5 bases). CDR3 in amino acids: CAISDRTYEQYF. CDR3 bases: TGTGCCATCAGTGACAGGACATACGAGCAGTACTTC.